This TCR beta chain stems from a study of shared clonotypes between healthy human individuals. As for this clone: What it recognizes is unknown.

Findings and limits, study-wide: The generation probabilities recorded for non-shared clonotypes fell below those of clonotypes shared by all four donors. Having only a few donors restricted how much genetic and exposure-history diversity was captured.

Each cell subset's genomic DNA was divided evenly among several immunoSEQ plates. Clones were read by immunoSEQ multiplex PCR, and TCRdb kept only the in-frame ones, dropping some. The table lists more than 550,000 clones, roughly two thirds of them singletons. A split of CD4+ cells into CD45RA+ naive and CD45RA-negative memory subsets was performed. The CDR3 contains 16 residues. CDR1 and CDR2 from the germline V gene are MGHDK and SYGVNS. V lost 5 bases to trimming and J lost 3 bases, with 18 bases between them. Specimen: memory CD4+ T cells sorted from blood. Regarding subset: CD45RA-negative fraction. The chain combines TRBV25-1 with TRBJ2-3; D gene ambiguous. The source of this sequence is a woman aged 25 to 39 in good health. The CDR3 nucleotides are TGTGCCAGCAGTAGGACGGGCGTCCCCGGTACAGATACGCAGTATTTT. Translated: CASSRTGVPGTDTQYF.